One sample yielded the 29 T cell receptor beta chains listed below, sequenced in a study of blood T cell repertoires in COVID-19. The assay was immunoSEQ multiplex PCR, and TCRdb's table has in-frame clones only and misses some. This table holds 150,000 to 200,000 clones, roughly four fifths found once. Specimen: peripheral blood. The receptors come from a woman in her forties with acute or convalescent COVID-19.

The chain couples TRBV19 to TRBJ1-2, with 8 bases aligning to TRBD1. This CDR3 region has 14 residues. Trimming cost V 5 bases and J 2 bases; bases outside gene matches: 4. Looked up from germline, CDR1 is LNHDA and CDR2 is SQIVND (reference sequence). This chain's CDR3 is CASSGQGTNYGYTF. The CDR3 bases are TGTGCCAGTAGTGGACAGGGAACAAACTATGGCTACACCTTC.

The sample holds one count of this clone. The chain is built from TRBV11-2 and TRBJ2-1; D might be TRBD2 (7 bases). Trimming removed 4 bases from V and 10 bases from J, with 17 bases in between. Looked up from germline, CDR1 is SGHAT and CDR2 is FQNNGV. The CDR3 is 14 amino acids. CDR3: CASSSPGGRGEQFF. CDR3 DNA sequence: TGTGCCAGCAGCTCCCCGGGGGGCCGTGGGGAGCAGTTCTTC.

The V call is TRBV2, the J call TRBJ2-5; TRBD2 matches at 10 bases. Germline V gene sequence: CDR1 SNHLY, CDR2 FYNNEI. Trimming took 4 bases from V and 2 from J; bases not matched to a gene: 4. This CDR3 contains 15 residues. The CDR3 sequence: CASSGSGGFQETQYF. The CDR3 DNA follows: TGTGCCAGCAGTGGTAGCGGGGGGTTTCAAGAGACCCAGTACTTC.

CDR3 protein: CAWSVGGSNQPQHF. CDR3 DNA: TGTGCCTGGAGTGTGGGAGGTAGCAATCAGCCCCAGCATTTT. The J gene is TRBJ1-5, the V gene TRBV30; D is uncertain. The CDR3 sequence is 14 residues long. The ends were cut back, 0 bases at V and 0 bases at J, with 6 bases in the middle. From germline, CDR1 is GTSNPN and CDR2 SVGIG (reference sequence).

The chain recombines TRBV6-1 with TRBJ2-2; no reliable D call. This CDR3 region has 15 residues. The V end lost 2 bases, the J end lost 7 bases, and 14 bases lay between the germline ends. Germline V gene sequence: CDR1 MNHNS, CDR2 SASEGT. The CDR3 loop reads CASSELSRSGGELFF. The CDR3 coding sequence is TGTGCCAGCAGTGAATTGAGCCGGAGTGGCGGGGAGCTGTTTTTT.

V gene TRBV7-2 combines with J gene TRBJ1-4, with 7 bases aligning to TRBD1. The V gene end was trimmed by 4 bases and the J gene end by 4 bases; junction bases not matched to a gene: 9. Germline V gives CDR1 SGHTA, CDR2 FQGNSA. The CDR3 contains 16 residues. CDR3 protein: CASSSYFGTVNEKLFF. CDR3 bases: TGTGCCAGCAGCTCATACTTCGGGACAGTTAATGAAAAACTGTTTTTT.

This chain joins TRBV12-3 or TRBV12-4 and TRBJ2-1; maybe TRBD1 (6 bases). CDR3 length: 11 amino acids. V lost 11 bases and J 5 bases, leaving 10 bases between the germline ends. For the CDR3, the DNA is TGTGCCGCTGACAGGAACAATGAGCAGTTCTTC. As protein: CAADRNNEQFF.

This clone was recorded only once. The genes are TRBV4-1 and TRBJ2-3; 7 nucleotides align to TRBD1. Germline V gene data show CDR1 as MGHRA and CDR2 as YSYEKL. The CDR3 extends over 17 amino acids. V was clipped by 3 bases and J by 10 bases; unmatched bases: 19. The CDR3 nucleotides are TGCGCCAGCAGCCAGAAGTTCCAAGGCCCGGGGACAGAGTCGCAGTATTTT. This gives the protein CASSQKFQGPGTESQYF.

The chain couples TRBV3-1 (or the pseudogene TRBV3-2) to TRBJ2-7, with TRBD2 as a possible D gene (5 bases). Looked up from germline, CDR1 is LGHDT and CDR2 is YNNKEL (reference sequence). The V gene lost 4 bases and the J gene lost 5 bases, with 24 bases spanning the gap. The CDR3 length is 17 residues. Here the CDR3 reads CASSRAAGDTPFHEQYF. In nucleotides, the CDR3 is TGTGCCAGCAGCCGGGCCGCGGGCGACACTCCCTTTCACGAGCAGTACTTC.

The chain combines TRBV27 with TRBJ1-5; 7 positions match TRBD1. The CDR3 has 14 residues. From germline, CDR1 is MNHEY and CDR2 SMNVEV (reference sequence). V was clipped by 3 bases and J by 7 bases; unmatched bases: 6. The CDR3 DNA is TGTGCCAGCAGTTTGGAGGGGGCGAGGCAGCCCCAGCATTTT. This gives the protein CASSLEGARQPQHF.

This chain joins TRBV5-4 and TRBJ2-1, with 10 bases lining up with TRBD2. This CDR3 is built from 16 residues. J gave up 2 bases and V 5 bases, and 7 bases lay outside the gene matches. Germline CDR1 and CDR2: SGHNT and YYREEE (reference sequence). In DNA, the CDR3 is TGTGCCAGCAGTCCCGGGCTAGCGGGAGCCTACAATGAGCAGTTCTTC. This codes for CASSPGLAGAYNEQFF.

The chain recombines TRBV5-1 with TRBJ2-7, with 12 nucleotides matching TRBD2. The CDR3 extends over 15 amino acids. Germline CDR1 SGHRS, CDR2 YFSETQ. Unmatched junction bases numbered 5, after V lost 4 bases and J lost 3 bases. The CDR3 coding sequence is TGCGCCAGCAGCATCGGGGGACTAGCGGGCTACGAGCAGTACTTC. This gives the protein CASSIGGLAGYEQYF.

The rearrangement joins TRBV6-4 to TRBJ1-4; D not resolved. V was trimmed by 0 bases and J by 8 bases, leaving 7 bases between them. The CDR3 totals 13 residues. In germline, CDR1 is MRHNA, CDR2 SNTAGT. The CDR3 loop reads CASSDSTGEKLFF. The CDR3 DNA sequence: TGTGCCAGCAGTGACTCGACTGGGGAAAAACTGTTTTTT.

The V gene is TRBV28, the J gene TRBJ1-2; D gene unclear. The CDR3 loop spans 14 amino acids. CDR1 is MDHEN and CDR2 is SYDVKM in the germline V gene. Deletions cut 2 bases from V and 2 bases from J, with 9 bases between. CDR3 DNA sequence: TGTGCCAGCAGTTTAGCGGGCCGGAACTATGGCTACACCTTC. Amino acids: CASSLAGRNYGYTF.

The rearrangement links TRBV18 to TRBJ1-1; TRBD1 might be the D (5 bases). Germline V gene data show CDR1 as KGHSH and CDR2 as LQKENI. V shed 2 bases and J shed 5 bases, with 12 bases lying between them. This CDR3 is 14 amino acids long. In DNA form, the CDR3 reads TGTGCCAGCTCACCATCATCGGGGGGGACTGAAGCTTTCTTT. It codes for CASSPSSGGTEAFF.

V usage is TRBV19 and J usage is TRBJ2-6; the D is unclear. Trimming cost V 1 base and J 0 bases, with 10 bases left between them. Germline lookup yields CDR1 LNHDA and CDR2 SQIVND (reference sequence). This CDR3 has 17 amino acids. Here the CDR3 reads CASSIGSRISGANVLTF. CDR3 sequence (DNA): TGTGCCAGTAGTATAGGAAGCAGGATCTCTGGGGCCAACGTCCTGACTTTC. Full variable domain (missing parts from reference TRBV19 and TRBJ2-6): DGGITQSPKYLFRKEGQNVTLSCEQNLNHDAMYWYRQDPGQGLRLIYYSQIVNDFQKGDIAEGYSVSREKKESFPLTVTSAQKNPTAFYLCASSIGSRISGANVLTFGAGSRLTVL.

This clone has a single count. The chain combines TRBV7-6 with TRBJ2-5; tentatively, D is TRBD2 (7 bases). V lost 6 bases and J lost 4, with 18 bases in between. The CDR3 is 15 amino acids. Germline values: CDR1 SGHVS, CDR2 FNYEAQ. CDR3 in amino acids: CASSTGGGAGETQYF. The CDR3 DNA reads as TGTGCCAGCAGTACCGGAGGGGGGGCGGGAGAGACCCAGTACTTC.

This clone has just one count. This chain uses TRBV5-1 with TRBJ1-3; D is unclear. This CDR3 region has 15 residues. CDR1 is SGHRS and CDR2 is YFSETQ in the germline V gene. Trimming took off 1 base at V and 0 bases at J, with 8 bases between the two ends. The CDR3 spells CASSLFSSSGNTIYF. The DNA of the CDR3 is TGCGCCAGCAGCTTGTTTTCCTCCTCTGGAAACACCATATATTTT.

This clone occurred a few times. The rearrangement links TRBV3-1 (or the pseudogene TRBV3-2) to TRBJ2-1; the D is unclear. Trimming removed 2 bases at V and 5 bases at J, with 7 bases between. The germline V gene has CDR1 LGHDT and CDR2 YNNKEL (reference sequence). The CDR3 sequence is 13 residues long. CDR3 residues: CASSQKSNNEQFF. In DNA form, the CDR3 reads TGTGCCAGCAGCCAAAAAAGCAACAATGAGCAGTTCTTC.

This clone is a singleton in its sample. The chain links TRBV28 to TRBJ1-5; D is possibly TRBD1 (6 bases). Germline CDR1 MDHEN, CDR2 SYDVKM. CDR3 size: 15 residues. The V and J ends lost 7 bases and 5 bases respectively, with 18 bases between them. The CDR3 sequence: CASKARTALHQPQHF. CDR3 DNA: TGTGCCAGCAAGGCGAGGACAGCCCTTCATCAGCCCCAGCATTTT. Based on the CDR3 plus reference TRBV28 and TRBJ1-5, the full variable domain is DVKVTQSSRYLVKRTGEKVFLECVQDMDHENMFWYRQDPGLGLRLIYFSYDVKMKEKGDIPEGYSVSREKKERFSLILESASTNQTSMYLCASKARTALHQPQHFGDGTRLSIL.

Here the CDR3 DNA reads TGCGCCAGCAGCTTACCGGGGACCCAGTACTTC. Its protein is CASSLPGTQYF. The chain has TRBV5-1 and TRBJ2-5, with D unresolved. Germline V gene lookup returns CDR1 SGHRS and CDR2 YFSETQ. Trimming shortened V by 2 bases and J by 7 bases, and 6 bases separated the two germline ends. The CDR3 has 11 residues.

This clone was counted once. The genes are TRBV24-1 and TRBJ2-1, with 10 nucleotides matching TRBD1. Germline V lookup: CDR1 KGHDR, CDR2 SFDVKD. This CDR3 is built from 15 residues. With 4 bases clipped from V and 8 bases from J, the junction kept 7 bases outside the gene matches. CDR3 nucleotides: TGTGCCACCAGTGACAGACAGGGGGCGCGGGATGAGCAGTTCTTC. Its translation is CATSDRQGARDEQFF.

The table lists this clone with a count of one. V gene TRBV7-3 combines with J gene TRBJ1-1; D ambiguous. Trimming shortened V by 5 bases and J by 1 base, and 8 bases separated the two germline ends. This CDR3 is built from 13 residues. Germline assignment: CDR1 SGHTA and CDR2 FQGTGA. The CDR3 DNA sequence: TGTGCCAGCAGCGAAACAAGGAACACTGAAGCTTTCTTT. Protein: CASSETRNTEAFF.

This chain connects TRBV28 to TRBJ2-1; 11 positions agree with TRBD2. From germline, CDR1 is MDHEN and CDR2 SYDVKM. The CDR3 is 17 residues long. With 2 bases clipped from V and 5 bases from J, the junction kept 8 bases outside the gene matches. The chain's CDR3 is CASSLQLAGEDHNEQFF. Written as DNA, the CDR3 is TGTGCCAGCAGTTTACAACTAGCGGGGGAGGACCACAATGAGCAGTTCTTC.

The rearrangement uses TRBV7-2 and TRBJ2-1; D gene ambiguous. This CDR3 comprises 12 residues. V lost 4 bases and J 9 bases, leaving 10 bases between the germline ends. Germline V lookup: CDR1 SGHTA, CDR2 FQGNSA. For the CDR3, the DNA is TGTGCCAGCAGCTCCGCGGTGGGTGAGCAGTTCTTC. Protein sequence: CASSSAVGEQFF.

The sample holds one count of this clone. V gene TRBV7-2 combines with J gene TRBJ2-3; D gene unclear. Trimming removed 4 bases from V and 2 bases from J, with 4 bases in between. Looked up from germline, CDR1 is SGHTA and CDR2 is FQGNSA. The CDR3 runs 12 residues. The CDR3 protein is CASSSYTDTQYF. The CDR3 DNA reads TGTGCCAGCAGCTCCTACACAGATACGCAGTATTTT.

The chain is built from TRBV7-9 and TRBJ2-7; D possibly corresponds to TRBD2 (5 bases). Germline V gene sequence: CDR1 SEHNR, CDR2 FQNEAQ (reference sequence). This CDR3 has 18 residues. With 3 bases removed from V and 0 bases from J, the gap between germline ends came to 21 bases. CDR3 coding DNA: TGTGCCAGCAGCTTGAGGGCCCTTAGCTACCAAGGCTCCTACGAGCAGTACTTC. Its protein product is CASSLRALSYQGSYEQYF.

The chain joins TRBV27 to TRBJ1-1; TRBD1 aligns across 8 bases. J gave up 6 bases and V 8 bases, and 11 bases lay outside the gene matches. Germline V CDR1 and CDR2: MNHEY, SMNVEV (reference sequence). This CDR3 spans 14 amino acids. The CDR3 DNA follows: TGTGCCAGCGGCTTTAACAGGGGGACGGCTGAAGCTTTCTTT. This gives the protein CASGFNRGTAEAFF.

The CDR3 DNA sequence: TGTGCCAGCAGTTCCTCCGGATACAGCCTCCACTTT. Amino acid sequence: CASSSSGYSLHF. The rearrangement joins TRBV28 to TRBJ1-6, with D uncertain. Trimming took 4 bases from V and 15 from J, leaving 13 bases between them. In germline, CDR1 is MDHEN, CDR2 SYDVKM. The CDR3 sequence is 12 residues long. The variable domain in full, completed from reference TRBV28 and TRBJ1-6, reads DVKVTQSSRYLVKRTGEKVFLECVQDMDHENMFWYRQDPGLGLRLIYFSYDVKMKEKGDIPEGYSVSREKKERFSLILESASTNQTSMYLCASSSSGYSLHFGNGTRLTVT.